By proportion, the clone carrying this T cell receptor (beta chain) is medium-sized (0.01 to 0.1%). What it binds is unknown. The data belong to a study of T cells in localized non-small cell lung cancer. Assay used: immunoSEQ multiplex PCR; TCRdb lists only in-frame clones, some missing. Of tens of thousands of clones listed, approximately 80% are singletons. Study-wide results and caveats: In adjacent lung, a median roughly 60 of the top 100 tumor clones were found. It remains possible that heterogeneity exists, since only one tumor region was sequenced. Adjacent uninvolved lung had the highest clonality, suggesting focused antigen responses. The study linked higher blood T cell density to longer overall survival.

This CDR3 has 13 residues. Losses at the gene ends were 4 bases for V and 3 bases for J; bases not matched to a gene: 4. The germline gives CDR1 SQVTM, CDR2 ANQGSEA. This sequence originates from a male donor aged 60 or over with stage III squamous cell lung carcinoma. The sequenced sample was peripheral blood, obtained before any cancer treatment. The rearrangement links TRBV29-1 to TRBJ2-7; TRBD1 aligns across 9 bases. The CDR3 DNA reads as TGCAGCGTTGGGACAGGGGAAGGCTACGAGCAGTACTTC. As protein: CSVGTGEGYEQYF.